These T cell receptor beta chains were read from a single sample in a study of blood T cell repertoires in COVID-19. Using immunoSEQ multiplex PCR, the repertoire was profiled, and TCRdb retains in-frame clones only, with some absent. The data hold approximately 240,000 clones, with around 87% observed a single time. Sequencing used peripheral blood. These TCRs come from a woman aged 25 to 45 who had recovered from COVID-19. The CDR3 runs from the conserved cysteine through the conserved F or W. A D gene is named only where the DNA matches it firmly. Rows give clone size only sometimes, using once, few, many, or a class for an expanded clone.

v_call	d_call	j_call	clone_size	cdr3_aa	cdr3_nt
TRBV6-5	NA	TRBJ1-5	NA	CASRPRVGNQPQHF	TGTGCCAGCAGACCCCGGGTGGGCAATCAGCCCCAGCATTTT
TRBV5-6	TRBD2	TRBJ2-5	NA	CASSFGLAEETQYF	TGTGCCAGCAGCTTTGGGCTAGCGGAAGAGACCCAGTACTTC
TRBV11-3	NA	TRBJ2-7	NA	CASSATALGMEQYF	TGTGCCAGCAGCGCGACAGCCCTCGGTATGGAGCAGTACTTC
TRBV7-2	TRBD2	TRBJ2-3	NA	CASSIVPSGGASTDTQYF	TGTGCCAGCAGCATCGTGCCTAGCGGGGGGGCCAGCACAGATACGCAGTATTTT
TRBV2	NA	TRBJ2-5	NA	CASEIETQYF	TGTGCCAGCGAGATTGAGACCCAGTACTTC
TRBV11-2	NA	TRBJ2-7	NA	CASSLTGYYEQYF	TGTGCCAGCAGCTTGACGGGATACTACGAGCAGTACTTC
TRBV21-1	NA	TRBJ1-3	NA	CASSRRRGQKSSGNTIYF	TGTGCCAGCAGCCGCCGTAGGGGACAGAAAAGCTCTGGAAACACCATATATTTT
TRBV19	NA	TRBJ2-1	NA	CASSPTIITGGLFF	TGTGCCAGTAGTCCAACTATCATTACGGGGGGCCTGTTCTTC
TRBV30	NA	TRBJ2-3	NA	CAWSTSSSTDTQYF	TGTGCCTGGAGTACGAGTTCTAGCACAGATACGCAGTATTTT
TRBV5-5	NA	TRBJ1-2	few	CASSSRGGYGYTF	TGTGCCAGCAGTAGTCGAGGGGGCTATGGCTACACCTTC
TRBV5-1	NA	TRBJ1-1	NA	CASSLRGGGVDTEAFF	TGCGCCAGCAGCTTGCGGGGCGGAGGGGTAGACACTGAAGCTTTCTTT
TRBV10-3	NA	TRBJ1-1	NA	CASGQMNTEAFF	TGTGCCAGCGGACAGATGAACACTGAAGCTTTCTTT
TRBV9	TRBD2	TRBJ2-1	NA	CASSVGGGGTYNEQFF	TGTGCCAGCAGCGTAGGAGGCGGGGGTACCTACAATGAGCAGTTCTTC
TRBV2	NA	TRBJ1-2	NA	CASSESFRGYTF	TGTGCCAGCAGTGAAAGTTTTCGGGGCTACACCTTC
TRBV30	NA	TRBJ1-5	few	CAWSVTDSNQPQHF	TGTGCCTGGAGTGTAACTGATAGCAATCAGCCCCAGCATTTT
TRBV7-3	NA	TRBJ1-2	few	CASSLDPLRGAGYGYTF	TGTGCCAGCAGCCTCGACCCGCTGCGGGGGGCTGGGTATGGCTACACCTTC
TRBV4-2	NA	TRBJ2-2	NA	CASSQDLSHANTGELFF	TGTGCCAGCAGCCAAGATCTCAGTCATGCTAACACCGGGGAGCTGTTTTTT
TRBV12-5	NA	TRBJ1-5	once	CASGKGEGNQPQHF	TGTGCTAGTGGAAAAGGGGAGGGCAATCAGCCCCAGCATTTT
TRBV7-3	NA	TRBJ2-1	NA	CASSFGESEQFF	TGTGCCAGCAGCTTTGGGGAGTCTGAGCAGTTCTTC
TRBV2	NA	TRBJ2-5	NA	CASQDRRVGETQYF	TGTGCCAGCCAAGATCGGAGGGTTGGGGAGACCCAGTACTTC
TRBV2	TRBD1	TRBJ1-2	NA	CASWDRGNYGYTF	TGTGCCAGCTGGGACAGGGGTAACTATGGCTACACCTTC
TRBV19	NA	TRBJ1-5	NA	CASREQLYSNQPQHF	TGTGCCAGTAGAGAACAGTTATATAGCAATCAGCCCCAGCATTTT
TRBV6-2/TRBV6-3	TRBD2	TRBJ2-7	NA	CASSSRPGLAGAYEQYF	TGTGCCAGCAGTTCCCGACCGGGACTAGCGGGCGCGTACGAGCAGTACTTC
TRBV6-2/TRBV6-3	TRBD1	TRBJ1-2	NA	CASSYSRTGGHYGYTF	TGTGCCAGCAGTTACTCAAGGACAGGGGGCCACTATGGCTACACCTTC
TRBV15	NA	TRBJ1-5	NA	CATSIQGGQPQHF	TGTGCCACCAGCATACAGGGTGGCCAGCCCCAGCATTTT
TRBV2	TRBD1	TRBJ1-2	NA	CASTEVDRAVRGYTF	TGTGCCAGCACAGAGGTAGACAGGGCCGTTCGGGGCTACACCTTC
TRBV3-1/TRBV3-2	TRBD2	TRBJ2-3	NA	CASSARGVRTDTQYF	TGTGCCAGCAGCGCTCGGGGGGTTCGCACAGATACGCAGTATTTT
TRBV14	TRBD2	TRBJ2-3	NA	CASSQFRASGGSTDTQYF	TGTGCCAGCAGCCAATTTCGCGCTAGCGGGGGAAGCACAGATACGCAGTATTTT
TRBV21-1	NA	TRBJ1-1	NA	CASSTPQDRGSTEAFF	TGTGCCAGCAGCACCCCCCAGGACAGGGGCTCCACTGAAGCTTTCTTT
TRBV19	NA	TRBJ2-5	NA	CASSGDSSWETQYF	TGTGCCAGTAGTGGGGACTCCAGCTGGGAGACCCAGTACTTC
TRBV9	NA	TRBJ2-5	NA	CASSVSGGSSETQYF	TGTGCCAGCAGCGTCTCCGGGGGTTCTTCAGAGACCCAGTACTTC
TRBV7-3	TRBD1	TRBJ1-1	NA	CASSLGGGYGTEAFF	TGTGCCAGCAGCCTAGGAGGGGGCTACGGCACTGAAGCTTTCTTT
TRBV5-4	NA	TRBJ1-1	NA	CASSLSLSNTEAFF	TGTGCCAGCAGCTTGAGCCTTTCGAACACTGAAGCTTTCTTT
TRBV6-2/TRBV6-3	NA	TRBJ1-5	NA	CASSAGEEVQPQHF	TGTGCCAGCAGTGCGGGGGAAGAGGTACAGCCCCAGCATTTT
TRBV7-2	NA	TRBJ1-1	NA	CASSPPPGVRYEAFF	TGTGCCAGCAGCCCCCCCCCAGGGGTCCGTTATGAAGCTTTCTTT
TRBV5-6	TRBD1	TRBJ2-7	NA	CASSLWDRSGEQYF	TGTGCCAGCAGCCTTTGGGACAGGTCAGGCGAGCAGTACTTC
TRBV7-3	NA	TRBJ1-1	NA	CASSLTQDMNTEAFF	TGTGCCAGCAGCCTAACTCAGGACATGAACACTGAAGCTTTCTTT
TRBV2	NA	TRBJ1-5	NA	CASRTGGNSNQPQHF	TGTGCCAGCCGGACCGGGGGGAATAGCAATCAGCCCCAGCATTTT
TRBV18	NA	TRBJ2-7	NA	CASSIGTGYEQYF	TGTGCCAGCTCAATCGGGACTGGCTACGAGCAGTACTTC
TRBV5-5	NA	TRBJ2-7	NA	CASSLGGAGSTRQYF	TGTGCCAGCAGCTTGGGGGGTGCCGGGTCGACTAGGCAGTACTTC
TRBV11-1	NA	TRBJ2-2	once	CASSFVEGALPGELFF	TGTGCCAGCAGCTTCGTAGAAGGGGCATTACCCGGGGAGCTGTTTTTT
TRBV29-1	TRBD1	TRBJ2-3	NA	CSVDEGANTQYF	TGCAGCGTTGATGAGGGGGCGAATACGCAGTATTTT
TRBV27	TRBD2	TRBJ2-7	NA	CASSGRGREYF	TGTGCCAGCAGTGGCCGAGGGAGGGAGTACTTC
TRBV5-1	TRBD2	TRBJ2-7	NA	CASSSLAGGPTGEQYF	TGCGCCAGCAGCTCCCTAGCGGGGGGCCCTACTGGGGAGCAGTACTTC
TRBV9	NA	TRBJ1-1	NA	CASSVRGSDPRAFF	TGTGCCAGCAGCGTACGGGGAAGTGACCCCCGAGCTTTCTTT
TRBV2	TRBD2	TRBJ2-5	NA	CASSGSSGGKETQYF	TGTGCCAGCTCCGGGTCTAGCGGGGGTAAAGAGACCCAGTACTTC
TRBV6-1	TRBD1	TRBJ2-1	NA	CASSEGDRQSPFF	TGTGCCAGCAGTGAGGGGGACAGGCAGAGTCCGTTCTTC